This T cell receptor (beta chain) was found in a study of blood T cells in healthy people across ages. A second PCR, run for about 7 to 12 cycles, used a sample-barcoded 5' primer plus a J-beta primer mix. Researchers report that a template-switch adaptor with 12 random nucleotides tagged each cDNA molecule. Per sample, CDR3-containing paired-end reads numbered at least 3 million. TCRdb analysed the 5' RACE reads with MiXCR anew, one entry per CDR3 protein. The sample lists about 1.8 million distinct CDR3 sequences; around half were seen once. This clonotype was seen only a few times. The individuals who served as donors were healthy Caucasians living in Russia, aged roughly 6 to 100. Every sample had a minimum of 6 million PBMCs isolated. Sequencing was done on a sample of blood. The receptor comes from a woman in her forties in good health.

The CDR3: CASSVEGGHEQYF. The CDR3 coding sequence is TGTGCCAGCAGTGTGGAAGGGGGACACGAGCAGTACTTC. This sequence joins TRBV6-4 and TRBJ2-7, with D tentatively TRBD1 (6 bases). The CDR3 loop spans 13 amino acids. From germline, CDR1 is MRHNA and CDR2 SNTAGT. Trimming shortened V by 4 bases and J by 5 bases, and 12 bases separated the two germline ends.